Sequencing of this TCR beta chain was carried out in a study of cytomegalovirus exposure and HLA in healthy donors. The overall study: Samples from HLA-typed donors yielded about 85 million unique TCRs in an early data release.

The study, taken as a whole, reports: It is likely that the observed cluster of highly shared sequence variants was a sequencing artifact. Reported findings show TCR beta sequences accurately forecast HLA-A and HLA-B alleles in most subjects.

V lost 1 base and J 1 base, leaving 10 bases between the germline ends. CDR1 is MGHRA, CDR2 YSYEKL, per germline. This CDR3 is built from 16 residues. The PCR had 60 Vbeta and 13 Jbeta primers. Assay: immunoSEQ multiplex PCR; the TCRdb copy retains only in-frame clones and omits some. Of about 190,000 clones in the sample, roughly 81% were seen once. For this clone: As yet, its antigen is unknown.

This sequence originates from a woman between 25 and 40 years old in good health and CMV-seropositive. The specimen sequenced was PBMCs. The chain couples TRBV4-1 to TRBJ2-2; tentative D call: TRBD2 (6 bases). In DNA form, the CDR3 reads TGCGCCAGCAGCCAAGCGGAGCGGGTGAACACCGGGGAGCTGTTTTTT. It specifies CASSQAERVNTGELFF.